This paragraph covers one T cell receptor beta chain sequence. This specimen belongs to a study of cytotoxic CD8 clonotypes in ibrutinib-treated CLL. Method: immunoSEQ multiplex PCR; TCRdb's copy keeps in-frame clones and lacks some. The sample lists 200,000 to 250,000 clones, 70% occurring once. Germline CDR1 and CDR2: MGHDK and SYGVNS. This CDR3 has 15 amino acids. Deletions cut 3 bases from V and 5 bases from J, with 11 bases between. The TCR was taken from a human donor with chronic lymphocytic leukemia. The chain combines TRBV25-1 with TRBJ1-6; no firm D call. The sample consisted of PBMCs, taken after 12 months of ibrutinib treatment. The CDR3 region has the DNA TGTGCCAGCAGTGATGTGACGGTCAATAATTCACCCCTCCACTTT. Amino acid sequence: CASSDVTVNNSPLHF.